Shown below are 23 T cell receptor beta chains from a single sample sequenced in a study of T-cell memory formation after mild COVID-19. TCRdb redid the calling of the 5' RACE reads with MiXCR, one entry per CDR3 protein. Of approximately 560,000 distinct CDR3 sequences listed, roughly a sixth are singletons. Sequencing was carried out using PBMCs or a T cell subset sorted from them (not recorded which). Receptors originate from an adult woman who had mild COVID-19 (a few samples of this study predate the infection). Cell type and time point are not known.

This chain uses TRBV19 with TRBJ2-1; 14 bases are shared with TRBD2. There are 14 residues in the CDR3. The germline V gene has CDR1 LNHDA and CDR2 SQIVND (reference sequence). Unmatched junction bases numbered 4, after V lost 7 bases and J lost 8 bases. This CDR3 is CASIGTSGSHEQFF. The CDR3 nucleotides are TGTGCCAGTATAGGGACTAGCGGGAGTCATGAGCAGTTCTTC.

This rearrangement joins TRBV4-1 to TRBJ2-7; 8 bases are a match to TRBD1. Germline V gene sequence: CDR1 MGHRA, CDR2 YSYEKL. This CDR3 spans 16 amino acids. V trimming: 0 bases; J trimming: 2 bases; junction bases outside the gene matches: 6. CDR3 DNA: TGCGCCAGCAGCCAAGATTATATGACAGGGGCCTACGAGCAGTACTTC. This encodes CASSQDYMTGAYEQYF.

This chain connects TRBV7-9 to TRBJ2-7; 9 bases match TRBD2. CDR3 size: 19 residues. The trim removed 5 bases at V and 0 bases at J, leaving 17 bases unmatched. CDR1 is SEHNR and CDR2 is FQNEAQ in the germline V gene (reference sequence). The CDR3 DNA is TGTGCCAGCAGCACTCCCCAGGAGCGGGGGGCCTTGGGCTCCTACGAGCAGTACTTC. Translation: CASSTPQERGALGSYEQYF.

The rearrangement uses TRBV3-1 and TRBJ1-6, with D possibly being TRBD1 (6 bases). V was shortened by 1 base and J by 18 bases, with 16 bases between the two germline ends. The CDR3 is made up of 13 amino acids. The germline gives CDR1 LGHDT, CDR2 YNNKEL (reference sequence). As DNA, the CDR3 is TGTGCCAGCAGCCAAGGGTTCAACAGGGAGTACCACTTT. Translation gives CASSQGFNREYHF.

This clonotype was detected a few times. The CDR3 nucleotides read TGTGCCAGCAGCCCCCATACGGGGGTTGGGGCCAACGTCCTGACTTTC. Its protein is CASSPHTGVGANVLTF. The chain joins TRBV7-2 to TRBJ2-6, with D perhaps TRBD2 (6 bases). Germline loops: CDR1 SGHTA, CDR2 FQGNSA. This CDR3 has 16 residues. Trimming removed 5 bases from V and 3 bases from J, with 14 bases in between.

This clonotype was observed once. Written as DNA, the CDR3 is TGTGCCAGCAGTTACTCGACAGGATCCAATCCGTACGAGCAGTACTTC. It is translated as CASSYSTGSNPYEQYF. J is TRBJ2-7 and V is TRBV6-2 or TRBV6-3; the D gene is possibly TRBD1 (6 bases). V lost 0 bases, J lost 4 bases, and 16 bases lay in between. From germline, CDR1 is MNHEY and CDR2 SVGEGT. CDR3 size: 16 residues.

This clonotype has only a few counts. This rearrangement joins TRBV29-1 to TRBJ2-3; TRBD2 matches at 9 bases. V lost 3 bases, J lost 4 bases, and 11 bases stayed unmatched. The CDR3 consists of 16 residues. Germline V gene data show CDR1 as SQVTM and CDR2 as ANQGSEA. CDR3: CSVEMRGRARSDTQYF. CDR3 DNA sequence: TGCAGCGTTGAGATGCGCGGGAGGGCCAGATCAGATACGCAGTATTTT.

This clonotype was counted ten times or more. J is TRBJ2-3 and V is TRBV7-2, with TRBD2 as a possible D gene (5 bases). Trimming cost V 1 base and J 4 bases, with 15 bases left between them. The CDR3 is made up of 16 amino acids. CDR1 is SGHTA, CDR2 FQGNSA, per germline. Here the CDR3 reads CASSLDGGPGADTQYF. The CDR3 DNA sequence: TGTGCCAGCAGCTTAGACGGAGGCCCCGGGGCAGATACGCAGTATTTT.

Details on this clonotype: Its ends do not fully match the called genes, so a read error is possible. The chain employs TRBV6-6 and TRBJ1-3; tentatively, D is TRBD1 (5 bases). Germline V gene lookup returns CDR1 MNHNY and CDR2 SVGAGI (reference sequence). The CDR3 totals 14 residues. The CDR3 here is CASTYGGPGNTIYF. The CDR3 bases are TGTGCCAGCACTTACGGGGGTCCTGGAAACACCATATATTTT.

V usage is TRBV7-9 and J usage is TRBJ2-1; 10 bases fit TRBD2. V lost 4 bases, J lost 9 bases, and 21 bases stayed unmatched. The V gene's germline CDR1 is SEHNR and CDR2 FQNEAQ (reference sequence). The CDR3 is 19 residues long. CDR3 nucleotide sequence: TGTGCCAGCAGCTCCCCAGATTCAATGGGGCTAGCGGGAGTCAGTGAGCAGTTCTTC. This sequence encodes CASSSPDSMGLAGVSEQFF. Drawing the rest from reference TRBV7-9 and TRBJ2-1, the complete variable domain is DTGVSQNPRHKITKRGQNVTFRCDPISEHNRLYWYRQTLGQGPEFLTYFQNEAQLEKSRLLSDRFSAERPKGSFSTLEIQRTEQGDSAMYLCASSSPDSMGLAGVSEQFFGPGTRLTVL.

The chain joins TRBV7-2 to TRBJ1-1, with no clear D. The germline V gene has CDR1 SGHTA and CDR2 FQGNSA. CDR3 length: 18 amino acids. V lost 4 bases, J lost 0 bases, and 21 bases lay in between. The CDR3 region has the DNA TGTGCCAGCAGCTCACTTGGCGCAGGAGGGATCATGAACACTGAAGCTTTCTTT. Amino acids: CASSSLGAGGIMNTEAFF.

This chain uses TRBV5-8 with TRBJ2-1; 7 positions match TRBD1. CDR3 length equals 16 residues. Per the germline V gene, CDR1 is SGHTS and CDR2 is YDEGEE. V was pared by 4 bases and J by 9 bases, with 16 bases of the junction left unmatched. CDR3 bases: TGTGCCAGCAGCCCCCGGCGAGGGGGCGGAATCACTGAGCAGTTCTTC. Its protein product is CASSPRRGGGITEQFF.

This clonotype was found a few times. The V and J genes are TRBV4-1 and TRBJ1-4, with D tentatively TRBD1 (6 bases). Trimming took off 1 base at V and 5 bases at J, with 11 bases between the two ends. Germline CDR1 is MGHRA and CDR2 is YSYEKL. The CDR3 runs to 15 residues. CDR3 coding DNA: TGCGCCAGCAGCCAAGCCGGGACACCGAATGAAAAACTGTTTTTT. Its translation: CASSQAGTPNEKLFF.

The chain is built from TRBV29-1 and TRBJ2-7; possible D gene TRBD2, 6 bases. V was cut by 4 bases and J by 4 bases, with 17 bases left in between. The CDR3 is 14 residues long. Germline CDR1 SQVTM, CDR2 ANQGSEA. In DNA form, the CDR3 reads TGCAGCGTTGTAAAAATCGGGGGACCATACGAGCAGTACTTC. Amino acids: CSVVKIGGPYEQYF.

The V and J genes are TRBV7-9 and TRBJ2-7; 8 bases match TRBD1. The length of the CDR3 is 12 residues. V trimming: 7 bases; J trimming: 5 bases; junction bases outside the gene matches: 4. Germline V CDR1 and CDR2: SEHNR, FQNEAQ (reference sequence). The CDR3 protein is CASTPDRDEQYF. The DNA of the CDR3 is TGTGCCAGCACCCCGGACAGGGACGAGCAGTACTTC.

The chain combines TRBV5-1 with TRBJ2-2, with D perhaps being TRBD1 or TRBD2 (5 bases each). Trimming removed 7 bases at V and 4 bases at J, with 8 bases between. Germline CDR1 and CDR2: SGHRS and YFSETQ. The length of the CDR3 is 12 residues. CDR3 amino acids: CASGTGTGELFF. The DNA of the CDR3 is TGCGCCAGCGGGACCGGCACCGGGGAGCTGTTTTTT.

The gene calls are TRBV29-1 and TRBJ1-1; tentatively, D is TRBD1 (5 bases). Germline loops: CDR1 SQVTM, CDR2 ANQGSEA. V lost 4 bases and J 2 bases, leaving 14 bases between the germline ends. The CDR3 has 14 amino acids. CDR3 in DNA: TGCAGCGTTGCTGGGGCGGCGTTAAACACTGAAGCTTTCTTT. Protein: CSVAGAALNTEAFF.

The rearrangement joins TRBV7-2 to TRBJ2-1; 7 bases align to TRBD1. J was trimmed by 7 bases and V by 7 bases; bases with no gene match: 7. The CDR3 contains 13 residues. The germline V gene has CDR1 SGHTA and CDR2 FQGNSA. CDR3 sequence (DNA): TGTGCCAGCAAGAGGGACAGTGGAAATGAGCAGTTCTTC. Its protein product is CASKRDSGNEQFF. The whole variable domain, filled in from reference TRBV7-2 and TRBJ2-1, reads GAGVSQSPSNKVTEKGKDVELRCDPISGHTALYWYRQSLGQGLEFLIYFQGNSAPDKSGLPSDRFSAERTGGSVSTLTIQRTQQEDSAVYLCASKRDSGNEQFFGPGTRLTVL.

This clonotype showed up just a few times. The CDR3 protein is CSATQQGETQYF. CDR3 nucleotides: TGCAGCGCCACTCAGCAGGGGGAGACCCAGTACTTC. The rearrangement links TRBV29-1 to TRBJ2-5, with a weak D call TRBD1 (6 bases). Trimming removed 7 bases at V and 5 bases at J, with 14 bases between. This CDR3 comprises 12 residues. CDR1 and CDR2 (germline): SQVTM, ANQGSEA.

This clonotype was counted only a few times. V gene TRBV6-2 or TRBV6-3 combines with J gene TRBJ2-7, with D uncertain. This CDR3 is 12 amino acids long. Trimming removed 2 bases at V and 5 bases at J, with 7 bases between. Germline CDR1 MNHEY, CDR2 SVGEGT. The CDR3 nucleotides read TGTGCCAGCAGTTACCCGGCGGACGAGCAGTACTTC. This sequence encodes CASSYPADEQYF.

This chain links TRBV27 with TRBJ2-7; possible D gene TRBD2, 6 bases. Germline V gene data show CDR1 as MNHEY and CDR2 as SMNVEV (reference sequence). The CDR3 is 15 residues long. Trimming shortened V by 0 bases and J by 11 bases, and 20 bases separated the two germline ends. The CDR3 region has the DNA TGTGCCAGCAGTTTATCGATTATGGGTCCGGGGGTGGAGTACTTC. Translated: CASSLSIMGPGVEYF.

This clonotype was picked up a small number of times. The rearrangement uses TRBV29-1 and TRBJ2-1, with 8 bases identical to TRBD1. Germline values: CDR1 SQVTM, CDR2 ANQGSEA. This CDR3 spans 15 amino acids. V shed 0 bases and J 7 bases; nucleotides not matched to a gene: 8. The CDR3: CSVEDPGQGLNEQFF. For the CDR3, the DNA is TGCAGCGTTGAAGATCCCGGACAGGGCCTAAATGAGCAGTTCTTC.

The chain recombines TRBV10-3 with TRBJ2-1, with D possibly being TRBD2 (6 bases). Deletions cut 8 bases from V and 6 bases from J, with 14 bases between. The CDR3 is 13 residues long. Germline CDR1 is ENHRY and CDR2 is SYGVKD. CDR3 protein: CAIETGESNEQFF. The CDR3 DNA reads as TGTGCCATCGAAACGGGGGAATCCAATGAGCAGTTCTTC.